This TCR beta chain was recovered during a study of blood T cell repertoires in COVID-19. Study in general: Sources were T cells, B-cell-depleted T cells, or PBMCs; the material itself was cDNA or gDNA.

Authors' data handling: It was from reference gene primer amplification that nucleated cell counts were estimated. Sequencing was performed with immunoSEQ multiplex PCR; in TCRdb, only in-frame clones are kept and a portion is missing. Clone size and the V and J calls come from that table; the DNA yielded D and trimming. This sample yields about 280,000 clones, of which approximately 88% are seen a single time; over 8% belongs to the top ten. From germline, CDR1 is SGDLS and CDR2 YYNGEE. V was clipped by 0 bases and J by 2 bases, with 3 bases between them. The CDR3 loop spans 13 amino acids. Specimen: peripheral blood. This receptor was obtained from a man aged 18 to 30 with active or convalescent COVID-19. The chain employs TRBV9 and TRBJ2-1; D not resolved. The CDR3 DNA reads TGTGCCAGCAGCGTAGCTGCCTACAATGAGCAGTTCTTC. Protein sequence: CASSVAAYNEQFF.